This T cell receptor beta chain emerged from a study of blood T cell repertoires in COVID-19. Across the study: The United States, Italy and Spain were the sources of the acute and convalescent COVID-19 samples. T cells, B-cell-depleted T cells, or PBMCs provided the cDNA or gDNA that served as material.

The count of this clone is one. The sample contains more than one DNA sequence encoding this CDR3. The V end lost 5 bases, the J end lost 1 base, and 8 bases lay between the germline ends. The length of the CDR3 is 13 residues. From germline, CDR1 is SGHTA and CDR2 FQGNSA. Data came from immunoSEQ multiplex PCR; TCRdb stores just in-frame clones and leaves some out. Of some 200,000 clones in the sample, around four fifths were seen once. This TCR was sampled from a woman over 75 with active or convalescent COVID-19. The specimen sequenced was peripheral blood. The J gene is TRBJ1-1, the V gene TRBV7-2; D may be TRBD1 (5 bases). CDR3 loop: CASSRDRNTEAFF. The CDR3 coding sequence is TGTGCCAGCAGCCGTGACAGGAACACTGAAGCTTTCTTT. The full variable domain, its missing parts supplied by reference TRBV7-2 and TRBJ1-1, is GAGVSQSPSNKVTEKGKDVELRCDPISGHTALYWYRQSLGQGLEFLIYFQGNSAPDKSGLPSDRFSAERTGGSVSTLTIQRTQQEDSAVYLCASSRDRNTEAFFGQGTRLTVV.